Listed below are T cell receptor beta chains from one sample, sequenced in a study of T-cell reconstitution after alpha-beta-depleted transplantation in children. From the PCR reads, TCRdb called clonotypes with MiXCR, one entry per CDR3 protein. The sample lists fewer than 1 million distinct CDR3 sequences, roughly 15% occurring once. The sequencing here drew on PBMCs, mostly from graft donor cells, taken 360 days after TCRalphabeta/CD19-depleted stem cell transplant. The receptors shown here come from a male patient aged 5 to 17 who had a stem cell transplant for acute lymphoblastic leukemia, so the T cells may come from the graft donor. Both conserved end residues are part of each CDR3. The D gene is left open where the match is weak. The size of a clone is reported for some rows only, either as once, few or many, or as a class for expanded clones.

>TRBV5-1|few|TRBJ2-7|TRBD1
CASSESGTGVIAGSYEQYF
TGCGCCAGCAGCGAATCCGGGACAGGGGTAATAGCGGGATCCTACGAGCAGTACTTC
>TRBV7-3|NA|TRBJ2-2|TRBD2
CASSLRAAGGNTGELFF
TGTGCCAGCAGCTTAAGGGCAGCGGGAGGGAACACCGGGGAGCTGTTTTTT
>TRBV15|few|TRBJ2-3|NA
CATGQGFTDTQYF
TGTGCCACCGGTCAAGGGTTCACAGATACGCAGTATTTT
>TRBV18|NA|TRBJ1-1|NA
CASSPMLSSEAFF
TGTGCCAGCTCACCGATGTTAAGTTCTGAAGCTTTCTTT
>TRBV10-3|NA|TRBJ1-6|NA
CAISEGRASALHF
TGTGCCATCAGTGAGGGGCGGGCGTCAGCCCTCCACTTT
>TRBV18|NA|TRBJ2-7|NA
CASSPVTGFFYEQYF
TGTGCCAGCTCACCCGTGACAGGTTTCTTCTACGAGCAGTACTTC
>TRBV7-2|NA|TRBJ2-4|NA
CASSRGAKNIQYF
TGTGCCAGCAGCCGGGGAGCCAAAAACATTCAGTACTTC
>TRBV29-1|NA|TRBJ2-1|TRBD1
CSERRDRGPNEQFF
TGCAGCGAAAGGCGGGACAGGGGGCCCAATGAGCAGTTCTTC
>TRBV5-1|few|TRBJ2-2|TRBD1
CASSSDRGRTGELFF
TGCGCCAGCAGCTCGGACAGGGGAAGAACCGGGGAGCTGTTTTTT
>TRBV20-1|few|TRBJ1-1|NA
CSASGWPMNTEAFF
TGCAGTGCTAGCGGCTGGCCGATGAACACTGAAGCTTTCTTT
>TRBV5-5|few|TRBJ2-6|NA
CASSLAGRASGANVLTF
TGTGCCAGCAGCTTGGCCGGCAGGGCTTCTGGGGCCAACGTCCTGACTTTC
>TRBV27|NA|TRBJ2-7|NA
CASSYSVHEQYF
TGTGCCAGCAGTTATTCAGTCCACGAGCAGTACTTC
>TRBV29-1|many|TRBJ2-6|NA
CSVTAGSGANVLTF
TGCAGCGTAACGGCAGGTTCTGGGGCCAACGTCCTGACTTTC
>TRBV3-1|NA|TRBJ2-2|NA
CASKERIGELFF
TGTGCCAGCAAGGAAAGGATCGGGGAGCTGTTTTTT
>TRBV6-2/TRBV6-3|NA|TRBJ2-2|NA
CASSTPRLANTGELFF
TGTGCCAGCAGTACACCGCGACTAGCGAACACCGGGGAGCTGTTTTTT
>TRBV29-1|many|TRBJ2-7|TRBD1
CSVDPGQGAHEQYF
TGCAGCGTAGACCCAGGACAGGGGGCGCACGAGCAGTACTTC
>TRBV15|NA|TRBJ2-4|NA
CATSRPRDAKNIQYF
TGTGCCACCAGCAGACCCCGGGACGCGAAAAACATTCAGTACTTC
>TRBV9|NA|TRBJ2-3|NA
CASSVPGVDTQYF
TGTGCCAGCAGCGTGCCAGGGGTAGATACGCAGTATTTT
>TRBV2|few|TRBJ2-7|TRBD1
CASRGTVLNEQYF
TGTGCCAGTAGGGGGACAGTCCTTAATGAGCAGTACTTC
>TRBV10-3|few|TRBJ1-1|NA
CAISDLGLNTEAFF
TGTGCCATCAGTGACTTGGGATTGAACACTGAAGCTTTCTTT